These T cell receptor beta chains were read from a single sample in a study of T cell changes during pregnancy in multiple sclerosis. Assay used: immunoSEQ multiplex PCR; TCRdb lists only in-frame clones, some missing. The data contain about 68,000 clones, 90% of them singletons. The sample in question was peripheral blood, obtained in the third trimester of pregnancy. The receptor source for this set is a female donor with multiple sclerosis, enrolled in a pregnancy study. Each CDR3 is given with its conserved first and last residue. Each record gives: clone size, V gene, D gene, J gene, CDR3 DNA, CDR3 protein. The D gene is left open where the match is weak. Expanded clones get a size class; other rows say once, few or many, or leave the size out.

>NA|TRBV2|TRBD1|TRBJ1-2
TGTGCCAGCAACGAAAACCCGGGACAGGGGAACTATGGCTACACCTTC
CASNENPGQGNYGYTF
>once|TRBV7-6|NA|TRBJ1-1
TGTGCCAGCAGCTTAAATCCAGGGATGAACACTGAAGCTTTCTTT
CASSLNPGMNTEAFF
>NA|TRBV19|NA|TRBJ1-2
TGTGCCAGTAGTATAGAACAGGAGTATGGCTACACCTTC
CASSIEQEYGYTF
>once|TRBV2|NA|TRBJ2-2
TGTGCCAGCAGAGATTACAGCAGAACCGGGGAGCTGTTTTTT
CASRDYSRTGELFF
>NA|TRBV2|NA|TRBJ1-5
TGTGCCAGCAGTGAGGTTCAGGGGAATCAGCCCCAGCATTTT
CASSEVQGNQPQHF
>few|TRBV7-3|NA|TRBJ2-5
TGTGCCAGCAGCTTACAGGACCAAGAGACCCAGTACTTC
CASSLQDQETQYF
>few|TRBV5-1|TRBD1|TRBJ2-5
TGCGCCAGCAGCCTTGGACAGGGTCCCCAAGAGACCCAGTACTTC
CASSLGQGPQETQYF
>NA|TRBV7-8|NA|TRBJ2-7
TGTGCCAGCAGCTTAAAGCGGATCTCCTACGAGCAGTACTTC
CASSLKRISYEQYF
>NA|TRBV4-3|TRBD1|TRBJ2-1
TGCGCCAGCAGCCTCGGGACAGGGGACTACAATGAGCAGTTCTTC
CASSLGTGDYNEQFF
>NA|TRBV6-5|NA|TRBJ1-2
TGTGCCAGCAGGGCCGGGGGGTTTGGCTACACCTTC
CASRAGGFGYTF
>once|TRBV27|TRBD1|TRBJ1-4
TGTGCCAGCGCTCCCGGGACAGGGGGCCTTTGGAGTCTTGGAAAACTGTTTTTT
CASAPGTGGLWSLGKLFF
>NA|TRBV19|TRBD1|TRBJ2-7
TGTGCCAGTAGAAGAGACAGGGGAGGCGAGCAGTACTTC
CASRRDRGGEQYF
>NA|TRBV27|NA|TRBJ2-7
TGTGCCAGCAGTTCTCGAGGGATTACCTACGAGCAGTACTTC
CASSSRGITYEQYF
>NA|TRBV2|TRBD1|TRBJ2-5
TGTGCCAGCACCATGGGACAGGGATATGAGACCCAGTACTTC
CASTMGQGYETQYF
>few|TRBV2|NA|TRBJ2-7
TGTGCCAGCAAGGGACTCCTCTACTACGAGCAGTACTTC
CASKGLLYYEQYF
>NA|TRBV4-2|NA|TRBJ2-2
TGTGCCAGCAGCCAAGTTCCGGGGTTCACCGGGGAGCTGTTTTTT
CASSQVPGFTGELFF
>NA|TRBV19|TRBD1|TRBJ1-1
TGTGCCAGTAGTAGGGACAGATTAATGAACACTGAAGCTTTCTTT
CASSRDRLMNTEAFF
>NA|TRBV18|NA|TRBJ2-5
TGTGCCAGCTCACCACCAGAGGTAGAGACCCAGTACTTC
CASSPPEVETQYF
>NA|TRBV13|TRBD1|TRBJ2-3
TGTGCCAGCAGCTTAAGATGGACAGGGGCCAACACAGATACGCAGTATTTT
CASSLRWTGANTDTQYF
>NA|TRBV4-2|NA|TRBJ1-2
TGTGCCAGCAGCCAAGATCGGGCAGGGGCAAGGTATGGCTACACCTTC
CASSQDRAGARYGYTF
>NA|TRBV5-5|TRBD2|TRBJ2-7
TGTGCCAGCAGCTTGGTCCTCAGCGGGAGGTTCTACGAGCAGTACTTC
CASSLVLSGRFYEQYF
>once|TRBV5-1|TRBD1|TRBJ1-1
TGCGCCAGCACCTTAAACGGGGACAGTATAACTGAAGCTTTCTTT
CASTLNGDSITEAFF
>NA|TRBV6-5|NA|TRBJ2-3
TGTGCCAGCAGTTTACGGACAGAATCAGATACGCAGTATTTT
CASSLRTESDTQYF
>NA|TRBV7-9|TRBD1|TRBJ1-2
TGTGCCAGCAGCTTAACAGGGGGAAACTATGGCTACACCTTC
CASSLTGGNYGYTF
>few|TRBV6-5|TRBD1|TRBJ1-2
TGTGCCAGCAGGTTACAGGGGGGAAGCTATGGCTACACCTTC
CASRLQGGSYGYTF
>NA|TRBV5-5|NA|TRBJ2-3
TGTGCCAGCAGCTTGGGAGGGGGGGGCCCGGGGACAGATACGCAGTATTTT
CASSLGGGGPGTDTQYF
>NA|TRBV5-1|TRBD1|TRBJ2-6
TGCGCCAGCAGCAGGACAGGGGACACCGGGGACGTCCTGACTTTC
CASSRTGDTGDVLTF
>NA|TRBV12-5|TRBD1|TRBJ1-3
TGTGCTAGTGGTTCGCACACAGGGGGCTTTGGAAACACCATATATTTT
CASGSHTGGFGNTIYF
>NA|TRBV10-3|NA|TRBJ1-3
TGTGCCATCAGTGAGGCAAGGGGCTCTGGAAACACCATATATTTT
CAISEARGSGNTIYF
>NA|TRBV4-1|NA|TRBJ1-6
TGCGCCAGCAGCCAAGAGGGCAGGAATTCACCCCTCCACTTT
CASSQEGRNSPLHF